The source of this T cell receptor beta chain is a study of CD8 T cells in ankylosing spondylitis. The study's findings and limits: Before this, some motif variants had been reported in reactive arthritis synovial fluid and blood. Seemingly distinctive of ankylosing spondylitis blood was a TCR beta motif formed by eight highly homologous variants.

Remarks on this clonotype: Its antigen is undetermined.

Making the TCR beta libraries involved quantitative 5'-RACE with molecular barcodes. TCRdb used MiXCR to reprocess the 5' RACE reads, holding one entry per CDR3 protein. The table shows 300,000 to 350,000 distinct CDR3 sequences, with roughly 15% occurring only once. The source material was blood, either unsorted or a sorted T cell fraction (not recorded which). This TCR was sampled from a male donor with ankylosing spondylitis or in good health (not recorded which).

For the CDR3, the DNA is TGTGCCAGCAGCTTGGCTAATCTATACGAGCAGTACTTC. This codes for CASSLANLYEQYF. The chain joins TRBV5-6 to TRBJ2-7; the D is unclear. This CDR3 is built from 13 residues. Trimming pared 0 bases from V and 4 bases from J, leaving 8 bases between. Germline values: CDR1 SGHDT, CDR2 YYEEEE.